This TCR beta chain was sequenced for a study of identical twins. Findings and caveats of the study: Out-of-frame beta chain sequences displayed weaker excess sharing between twins. High-abundance cord blood beta clonotypes had fewer insertions; memory repertoires showed none. Conclusions came from cross-sectional statistical analysis, not from following the same donors.

Template switching created a universal primer site, and the cDNA included unique molecular identifiers. MiXCR, run by TCRdb on the 5' RACE reads, gives a single entry per CDR3 protein. Altogether roughly 1.6 million distinct CDR3 sequences are present, about 31% being singletons, with the ten largest covering 0.25% to 0.3%. In regard to this clonotype: Antigen: not known.

This CDR3 is 15 amino acids long. Trimming left V 1 base short and J 5 bases short, with 17 bases between. The germline V gene encodes CDR1 DFQATT and CDR2 SNEGSKA (reference sequence). The chain is built from TRBV20-1 and TRBJ2-5; no reliable D call. The sequenced sample consisted of cord blood. The receptor was isolated from a newborn girl in good health. The CDR3 sequence is CSARVRWVVLETQYF. The CDR3 coding sequence is TGCAGTGCTAGAGTCCGCTGGGTAGTATTGGAGACCCAGTACTTC.